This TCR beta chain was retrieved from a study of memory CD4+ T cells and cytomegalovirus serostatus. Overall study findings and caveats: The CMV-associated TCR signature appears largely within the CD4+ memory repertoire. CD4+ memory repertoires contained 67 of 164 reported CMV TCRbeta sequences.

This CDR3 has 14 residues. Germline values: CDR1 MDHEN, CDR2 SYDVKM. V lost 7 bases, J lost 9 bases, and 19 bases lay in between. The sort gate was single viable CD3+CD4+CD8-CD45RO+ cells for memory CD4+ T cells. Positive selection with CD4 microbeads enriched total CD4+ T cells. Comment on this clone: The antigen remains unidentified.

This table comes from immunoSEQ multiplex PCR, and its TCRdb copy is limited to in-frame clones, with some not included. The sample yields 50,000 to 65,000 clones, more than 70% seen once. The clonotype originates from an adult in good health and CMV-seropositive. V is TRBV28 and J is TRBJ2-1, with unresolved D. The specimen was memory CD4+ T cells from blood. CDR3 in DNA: TGTGCCAGCACCCCCGGCCCCCAGCCCCCTGAGCAGTTCTTC. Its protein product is CASTPGPQPPEQFF. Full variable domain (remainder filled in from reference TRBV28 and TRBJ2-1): DVKVTQSSRYLVKRTGEKVFLECVQDMDHENMFWYRQDPGLGLRLIYFSYDVKMKEKGDIPEGYSVSREKKERFSLILESASTNQTSMYLCASTPGPQPPEQFFGPGTRLTVL.